Detailed here is one T cell receptor beta chain. These data belong to a study of T cell changes during pregnancy in multiple sclerosis. Sequenced by immunoSEQ multiplex PCR; TCRdb stores in-frame clones only, minus some. This sample carries tens of thousands of clones, over 85% of them seen once, and the ten largest clones take under 2%. The specimen was peripheral blood, collected in the second trimester of pregnancy. The TCR was taken from a female donor with multiple sclerosis, enrolled in a pregnancy study.

This CDR3 reads CASSPTGTTDTQYF. Here the CDR3 DNA reads TGTGCCAGCTCACCAACTGGTACCACAGATACGCAGTATTTT. J is TRBJ2-3 and V is TRBV18; unclear D gene. Germline V CDR1 and CDR2: KGHSH, LQKENI. The CDR3 loop spans 14 amino acids. V shed 2 bases and J shed 2 bases, with 8 bases lying between them.